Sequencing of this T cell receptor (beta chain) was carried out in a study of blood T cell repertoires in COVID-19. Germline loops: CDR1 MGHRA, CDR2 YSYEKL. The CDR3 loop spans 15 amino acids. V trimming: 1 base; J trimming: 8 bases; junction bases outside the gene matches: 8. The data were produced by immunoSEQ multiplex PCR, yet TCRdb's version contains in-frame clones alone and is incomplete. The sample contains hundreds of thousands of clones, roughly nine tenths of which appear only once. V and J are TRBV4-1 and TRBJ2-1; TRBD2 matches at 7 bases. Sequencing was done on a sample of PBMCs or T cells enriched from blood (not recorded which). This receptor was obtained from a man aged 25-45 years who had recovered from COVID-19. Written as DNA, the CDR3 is TGCGCCAGCAGCCAAGGACATCGGGCGGGGGATGAGCAGTTCTTC. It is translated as CASSQGHRAGDEQFF.